Listed here are 28 T cell receptor beta chains from one sample, sequenced in a study of blood T cell repertoires in COVID-19. Assay: immunoSEQ multiplex PCR; the TCRdb copy retains only in-frame clones and omits some. The repertoire includes some 300,000 clones, 85% of them detected once, and approximately 3.8% sits in the top ten. Sequenced sample: peripheral blood. The receptors were sampled from a woman aged 45 to 65 with active or convalescent COVID-19.

The chain employs TRBV28 and TRBJ1-2; D remains unclear. This CDR3 region has 11 residues. Deletions cut 6 bases from V and 2 bases from J, with 4 bases between. CDR1 is MDHEN, CDR2 SYDVKM, per germline. CDR3 protein: CASRENYGYTF. Written as DNA, the CDR3 is TGTGCCAGCAGGGAGAACTATGGCTACACCTTC.

Regarding this clone: Other DNA sequences in the sample encode the same CDR3. This rearrangement joins TRBV5-1 to TRBJ1-2; 8 bases agree with TRBD1. J gave up 2 bases and V 7 bases, and 7 bases lay outside the gene matches. This CDR3 comprises 14 residues. The germline gives CDR1 SGHRS, CDR2 YFSETQ. The CDR3 coding sequence is TGCGCCAGCTCACTCTCAGGGGGCAACTATGGCTACACCTTC. It codes for CASSLSGGNYGYTF.

This clone appeared a few times. This sequence joins TRBV12-3 or TRBV12-4 and TRBJ1-3, with D uncertain. The CDR3 is made up of 13 amino acids. The germline V and J ends were trimmed by 7 bases and 3 bases, with 10 bases remaining between them. CDR3 DNA: TGTGCCAGCAACGGGGTATTTGGAAACACCATATATTTT. Residues: CASNGVFGNTIYF.

The V call is TRBV6-1, the J call TRBJ2-7, with D maybe TRBD2 (5 bases). Germline CDR1 and CDR2: MNHNS and SASEGT. The CDR3 has 13 amino acids. V lost 3 bases to trimming and J lost 4 bases, with 10 bases between them. The CDR3 region has the DNA TGTGCCAGCAGTGAGTTCCGGGATTACGAGCAGTACTTC. Its translation is CASSEFRDYEQYF.

Only one count was recorded for this clone. This chain connects TRBV10-3 to TRBJ2-3; tentatively, D is TRBD1 (6 bases). This CDR3 has 17 residues. From germline, CDR1 is ENHRY and CDR2 SYGVKD. Trimming took 2 bases from V and 1 from J, leaving 16 bases between them. Written as DNA, the CDR3 is TGTGCCATCAGTGAGATAACAGGGACGACTGGCACAGATACGCAGTATTTT. Translated: CAISEITGTTGTDTQYF.

The chain has TRBV2 and TRBJ2-7, with D perhaps TRBD2 (5 bases). CDR1 and CDR2 from the germline V gene are SNHLY and FYNNEI. The CDR3 is 14 residues long. V lost 3 bases and J 4 bases, leaving 13 bases between the germline ends. The CDR3 DNA sequence: TGTGCCAGCAGTGAGACCGGGATTCGGTACGAGCAGTACTTC. Amino acid sequence: CASSETGIRYEQYF.

The chain has TRBV18 and TRBJ1-5; D gene uncertain. CDR3 length equals 16 residues. Per germline, CDR1 KGHSH and CDR2 LQKENI. V was shortened by 2 bases and J by 0 bases, with 11 bases between the two germline ends. CDR3 in amino acids: CASSPSTPNSNQPQHF. DNA for the CDR3: TGTGCCAGCTCACCATCGACACCTAATAGCAATCAGCCCCAGCATTTT.

V is TRBV7-9 and J is TRBJ2-5, with 11 bases fitting TRBD2. J gave up 4 bases and V 5 bases, and 6 bases lay outside the gene matches. Germline V lookup: CDR1 SEHNR, CDR2 FQNEAQ (reference sequence). The CDR3 covers 15 residues. CDR3 loop: CASSLLAGGRETQYF. The DNA for the CDR3 is TGTGCCAGCAGCCTCTTAGCGGGAGGGCGAGAGACCCAGTACTTC.

The table lists this clone with a few counts. The gene calls are TRBV7-3 and TRBJ2-7, with 8 bases aligning to TRBD2. Germline V gives CDR1 SGHTA, CDR2 FQGTGA. The CDR3 is 15 amino acids. Unmatched junction bases numbered 9, after V lost 5 bases and J lost 3 bases. CDR3 DNA: TGTGCCAGCAGCCCGGCGCGGGAGGCGATCTACGAGCAGTACTTC. Protein product: CASSPAREAIYEQYF.

J is TRBJ1-5 and V is TRBV5-6; D remains unclear. The CDR3 covers 14 residues. Germline V gives CDR1 SGHDT, CDR2 YYEEEE. Trimming pared 2 bases from V and 5 bases from J, leaving 11 bases between. The CDR3 region has the DNA TGTGCCAGCAGCTTTATTGGCGAGGATCAGCCCCAGCATTTT. The encoded protein is CASSFIGEDQPQHF.

The V gene is TRBV15, the J gene TRBJ2-1, with TRBD2 matching over 9 bases. The CDR3 has 16 residues. With 2 bases clipped from V and 9 bases from J, the junction kept 11 bases outside the gene matches. The V gene's germline CDR1 is LNHNV and CDR2 YYDKDF (reference sequence). For the CDR3, the DNA is TGTGCCACCAGCAGACCCTTTAGCGGGAGTTTCGGTGAGCAGTTCTTC. Translating gives CATSRPFSGSFGEQFF.

The chain carries TRBV15 and TRBJ2-1; the match to TRBD2 covers 14 bases. The CDR3 is made up of 16 amino acids. CDR1 is LNHNV and CDR2 is YYDKDF in the germline V gene (reference sequence). J lost 7 bases, V lost 5 bases, and 7 bases had no gene match. The CDR3 region is CATSGPGLAGVNEQFF. In nucleotides, the CDR3 is TGTGCCACCAGCGGCCCGGGACTAGCGGGAGTTAATGAGCAGTTCTTC.

The rearrangement uses TRBV14 and TRBJ2-1; TRBD2 matches at 10 bases. Germline CDR1 is SGHDN and CDR2 is FVKESK. With 4 bases clipped from V and 7 bases from J, the junction kept 1 base outside the gene matches. The CDR3 sequence is 13 residues long. CDR3 loop: CASSPGLANEQFF. CDR3 DNA: TGTGCCAGCAGCCCGGGACTAGCGAATGAGCAGTTCTTC.

The chain links TRBV6-5 to TRBJ1-1; D possibly corresponds to TRBD1 (5 bases). V lost 6 bases, J lost 5 bases, and 16 bases lay in between. The CDR3 has 14 amino acids. CDR1 and CDR2 from the germline V gene are MNHEY and SVGAGI. DNA for the CDR3: TGTGCCAGCAGGAAGACAGCGGGGTGGACTGAAGCTTTCTTT. Protein product: CASRKTAGWTEAFF.

This clone has only one observation. The genes are TRBV6-5 and TRBJ1-6; D might be TRBD1 (6 bases). The CDR3 has 14 residues. From germline, CDR1 is MNHEY and CDR2 SVGAGI. The CDR3 DNA sequence: TGTGGCGTATCTCGGGACACCTTTAATTCACCCCTCCACTTT. It yields the protein CGVSRDTFNSPLHF.

This clone was seen once. The chain employs TRBV7-9 and TRBJ1-2; maybe TRBD1 (6 bases). Trimming shortened V by 6 bases and J by 1 base, and 15 bases separated the two germline ends. Germline CDR1 SEHNR, CDR2 FQNEAQ (reference sequence). The CDR3 is made up of 15 amino acids. The CDR3 loop reads CASSRGRGNNYGYTF. The CDR3 region has the DNA TGTGCCAGCAGTAGGGGGAGGGGAAATAACTATGGCTACACCTTC.

The chain employs TRBV18 and TRBJ2-7; possible D gene TRBD1, 6 bases. Germline assignment: CDR1 KGHSH and CDR2 LQKENI. V shed 6 bases and J shed 2 bases, with 14 bases lying between them. The CDR3 is 14 amino acids. The CDR3: CASSLLQGPYEQYF. DNA for the CDR3: TGTGCCAGCTCCCTTTTACAGGGCCCCTACGAGCAGTACTTC.

About this clone itself: One junction end does not reproduce the germline sequence, and a read error may be involved. The J gene is TRBJ1-3, the V gene TRBV7-7; 7 positions agree with TRBD1. Germline CDR1 reads SSHAT; CDR2 reads FNYEAQ (reference sequence). The CDR3 runs 15 residues. DNA for the CDR3: TGTGCTAGCAGCTTATCAGACAGGGCTGGAAACACCATATATTTT. Protein: CASSLSDRAGNTIYF.

V and J are TRBV9 and TRBJ2-1; 10 positions match TRBD2. This CDR3 comprises 14 residues. The germline V gene has CDR1 SGDLS and CDR2 YYNGEE. After removal of 3 bases from V and 5 bases from J, the junction contained 2 bases not matched to a gene. Here the CDR3 reads CASSASGRDNEQFF. CDR3 coding DNA: TGTGCCAGCAGCGCAAGCGGGAGGGACAATGAGCAGTTCTTC.

This chain connects TRBV5-4 to TRBJ2-5; D possibly corresponds to TRBD1 (6 bases). V was trimmed by 4 bases and J by 4 bases, leaving 11 bases between them. This CDR3 is built from 13 residues. Looked up from germline, CDR1 is SGHNT and CDR2 is YYREEE (reference sequence). The DNA of the CDR3 is TGTGCCAGCAGCCGACAACAGGGAGAGACCCAGTACTTC. It yields the protein CASSRQQGETQYF. Supplemented by reference TRBV5-4 and TRBJ2-5, the full variable domain reads ETGVTQSPTHLIKTRGQQVTLRCSSQSGHNTVSWYQQALGQGPQFIFQYYREEENGRGNFPPRFSGLQFPNYSSELNVNALELDDSALYLCASSRQQGETQYFGPGTRLLVL.

The J gene is TRBJ2-5, the V gene TRBV11-2; 7 bases map to TRBD2. CDR1 is SGHAT and CDR2 is FQNNGV in the germline V gene. This CDR3 contains 16 residues. The trim removed 0 bases at V and 2 bases at J, leaving 6 bases unmatched. In nucleotides, the CDR3 is TGTGCCAGCAGCTTAGAGGGGGTCGGGGGGCAAGAGACCCAGTACTTC. This codes for CASSLEGVGGQETQYF.

The V and J genes are TRBV27 and TRBJ1-2, with 9 bases aligning to TRBD1. This CDR3 region has 14 residues. Losses at the gene ends were 2 bases for V and 7 bases for J; bases not matched to a gene: 5. CDR1 MNHEY and CDR2 SMNVEV come from the germline V gene (reference sequence). The CDR3 region has the DNA TGTGCCAGCAGTTTAGGACAGGGGTTGGGTGGCTACACCTTC. Translated, it gives CASSLGQGLGGYTF.

The genes are TRBV28 and TRBJ2-7; 9 bases are a match to TRBD1. This CDR3 is 15 amino acids long. The V gene end was trimmed by 6 bases and the J gene end by 5 bases; junction bases not matched to a gene: 11. Germline V gene data show CDR1 as MDHEN and CDR2 as SYDVKM. The CDR3 bases are TGTGCCAGCAGCCCAAGGGGGACAGGGAGAGACGAGCAGTACTTC. Its protein product is CASSPRGTGRDEQYF.

This clone turned up a few times. The chain is built from TRBV19 and TRBJ1-2, with D uncertain. The ends were cut back, 5 bases at V and 3 bases at J, with 13 bases in the middle. The length of the CDR3 is 14 residues. The germline CDR1 and CDR2 sequences are LNHDA and SQIVND (reference sequence). The CDR3 nucleotides are TGTGCCAGTAGTCCCCTCCGGGTGGACTATGGCTACACCTTC. Its protein product is CASSPLRVDYGYTF. The full variable domain, with the rest looked up from reference TRBV19 and TRBJ1-2, is DGGITQSPKYLFRKEGQNVTLSCEQNLNHDAMYWYRQDPGQGLRLIYYSQIVNDFQKGDIAEGYSVSREKKESFPLTVTSAQKNPTAFYLCASSPLRVDYGYTFGSGTRLTVV.

The rearrangement links TRBV2 to TRBJ2-3, with TRBD1 matching over 9 bases. J gave up 2 bases and V 6 bases, and 12 bases lay outside the gene matches. The germline gives CDR1 SNHLY, CDR2 FYNNEI. This CDR3 contains 17 residues. The DNA of the CDR3 is TGTGCCAGCAGCTCCCCCGGGACAGGGAAGTTCACAGATACGCAGTATTTT. This translates into CASSSPGTGKFTDTQYF.

Here the CDR3 DNA reads TGTGCCAGCAGCACAAGACAGGTGGGCACTGAAGCTTTCTTT. Protein sequence: CASSTRQVGTEAFF. The genes are TRBV5-8 and TRBJ1-1, with D possibly being TRBD1 (6 bases). This CDR3 has 14 residues. CDR1 is SGHTS, CDR2 YDEGEE, per germline. V dropped 4 bases and J dropped 4 bases, with 14 bases sitting between them.

This chain uses TRBV10-3 with TRBJ2-7; D perhaps matches TRBD2 (5 bases). This CDR3 has 14 amino acids. Trimming stripped 6 bases from V and 0 bases from J, with 12 bases between. Germline V gives CDR1 ENHRY, CDR2 SYGVKD. The CDR3 spells CAIRRATGSYEQYF. In nucleotides, the CDR3 is TGTGCCATCAGGCGGGCTACCGGCTCCTACGAGCAGTACTTC.

The chain carries TRBV30 and TRBJ1-2; D may be TRBD1 (6 bases). Germline CDR1 is GTSNPN and CDR2 is SVGIG (reference sequence). V lost 0 bases, J lost 7 bases, and 9 bases lay in between. The CDR3 runs to 12 residues. CDR3 region: CAWSVRGGGYTF. CDR3 in DNA: TGTGCCTGGAGTGTACGAGGGGGTGGCTACACCTTC.